This TCR beta chain emerged from a study of regulatory T cells in long-lasting Graves disease. Study-wide results and caveats: Whereas new patients shared roughly 910 public clonotypes, persistent patients shared more, at under 3,500.

There are 10 residues in the CDR3. With 1 base removed from V and 14 bases from J, the gap between germline ends came to 8 bases. Germline lookup yields CDR1 SGHTA and CDR2 FQGNSA. The authors built TCR beta libraries using iRepertoire HTBI primers and Arm-PCR of CDR3 regions. TCRdb processed the multiplex PCR reads anew with MiXCR; each CDR3 protein has one entry. The table records roughly 400,000 distinct CDR3 sequences, about 20% of them present only once. This sample's time point: persistent/refractory GD, antithyroid drugs over 5 years with positive TRAb. The TCR library was made from RNA extracted from PBMCs. This clonotype was seen many times. The antigen remains unidentified.

The sequences come from peripheral blood mononuclear cells (PBMCs), collected when the disease was refractory, from a patient treated with antithyroid drugs. This receptor was taken from a female donor with Graves disease. This sequence joins TRBV7-2 and TRBJ1-1; TRBD1 is a possible D gene (5 bases). Here the CDR3 reads CASSLGDAFF. The CDR3, as DNA: TGTGCCAGCAGCTTAGGGGACGCCTTCTTT.